A selection of T cell receptor beta chains follows, all from one sample in a study of T cells in tuberculosis. Profiled with immunoSEQ multiplex PCR; TCRdb holds only in-frame clones, not every one. The sample holds 20,000 to 25,000 clones; around 90% are singletons and the top ten take roughly 15%. Sequencing used PBMCs. Receptors originate from a donor aged 10-35 years with latent tuberculosis or without tuberculosis infection. Some clones in this sample may be carry-over from other donors' samples. CDR3s include the opening cysteine and the closing phenylalanine or tryptophan. Each record gives: V gene, D gene, J gene, clone size, CDR3 DNA, CDR3 protein. The D gene is left open where the match is weak. Some rows mark clone size as missing; the rest say once, few, many or name a class of expanded clone.

TRBV19,.,TRBJ1-2,.,TGTGCCAGTAGCGACAGGAGCCGAGGCTATGGCTACACCTTC,CASSDRSRGYGYTF
TRBV11-2,TRBD1,TRBJ2-1,.,TGTGCCAGCAGCCCAAGACAGGGTAGGAATGAGCAGTTCTTC,CASSPRQGRNEQFF
TRBV19,.,TRBJ2-2,.,TGTGCCACCCCCAGAGGAGCAGGGACCGGGGAGCTGTTTTTT,CATPRGAGTGELFF
TRBV5-1,TRBD1,TRBJ2-3,.,TGCGCCAGCAGCTTCCAGCCGGGACAGGGAAACACAGATACGCAGTATTTT,CASSFQPGQGNTDTQYF
TRBV5-4,TRBD1,TRBJ1-1,.,TGTGCCAGCAGCTTGCGGTCTGGGACAGGGGTGGACACTGAAGCTTTCTTT,CASSLRSGTGVDTEAFF
TRBV7-9,TRBD1,TRBJ1-2,.,TGTGCCAGCAGCCCCCAGTTGGGACAGGGGAACTATGGCTACACCTTC,CASSPQLGQGNYGYTF
TRBV5-1,TRBD1,TRBJ2-7,.,TGCGCCAGCAGCTCACAGGGGAACCGGGTTTTGTACGAGCAGTACTTC,CASSSQGNRVLYEQYF
TRBV6-5,.,TRBJ1-4,.,TGTGCCAGCAGTTACACCGCGGGGGAACGTGAAAAACTGTTTTTT,CASSYTAGEREKLFF
TRBV11-1,TRBD2,TRBJ2-5,.,TGTGCCAGCAGGGGGGATCTCGGAGCGGGGGAGACCCAGTACTTC,CASRGDLGAGETQYF
TRBV30,TRBD1,TRBJ1-1,.,TGTGCCTGGAGGCCGCGACAGGGGGCTGAGGCTTTCTTT,CAWRPRQGAEAFF
TRBV6-1,.,TRBJ1-4,.,TGTGCCAGCAGTGAATTTGGGGGCACTAATGAAAAACTGTTTTTT,CASSEFGGTNEKLFF
TRBV27,.,TRBJ1-2,.,TGTGCCAGCAGTTTTAGGCCGGGGGTGAACTATGGCTACACCTTC,CASSFRPGVNYGYTF
TRBV7-6,.,TRBJ2-1,.,TGTGCCAGCAGCTTAAGGGAGAGCTCCTACAATGAGCAGTTCTTC,CASSLRESSYNEQFF
TRBV7-9,.,TRBJ2-3,.,TGTGCCAGCAGTCTCTCGGGTGATACGCAGTATTTT,CASSLSGDTQYF
TRBV11-3,TRBD1,TRBJ1-4,.,TGTGCCAGCAGCCTACTGCCCGGGACAGGGAAAACTAATGAAAAACTGTTTTTT,CASSLLPGTGKTNEKLFF
TRBV6-1,TRBD1,TRBJ2-2,.,TGTGCCAGCAGGAAAGACAGGGAGAGCACCGGGGAGCTGTTTTTT,CASRKDRESTGELFF
TRBV5-1,.,TRBJ1-1,.,TGCGCCAGCAGCTTAGGGGGTGGCACTGAAGCTTTCTTT,CASSLGGGTEAFF
TRBV18,.,TRBJ2-1,.,TGTGCCAGCTTAGGAGCTTTTGGGAATGAGCAGTTCTTC,CASLGAFGNEQFF
TRBV19,.,TRBJ1-5,.,TGTGCCAGTTCTTCCCTCGGGGGCAATCAGCCCCAGCATTTT,CASSSLGGNQPQHF
TRBV5-4,.,TRBJ1-2,.,TGTGCCAGCAGCTTGGCGCGGGGGGCGACTAACTATGGCTACACCTTC,CASSLARGATNYGYTF
TRBV28,.,TRBJ1-2,.,TGTGCCAGCAGGCATGGCACAGGGAACGGCTACACCTTC,CASRHGTGNGYTF
TRBV7-6,.,TRBJ2-2,.,TGTGCCAGCAGCCCCCAAGACCCGGGAGCCCCGACCGGGGAGCTGTTTTTT,CASSPQDPGAPTGELFF
TRBV2,.,TRBJ2-2,few,TGTGCCAGCAGTGAATTTGACGGGGTTACCGGGGAGCTGTTTTTT,CASSEFDGVTGELFF
TRBV9,.,TRBJ2-1,.,TGTGCCAGCAGCGTAGTGGCCTCGCTAGCGCTCAAGAGCAATGAGCAGTTCTTC,CASSVVASLALKSNEQFF
TRBV5-1,.,TRBJ2-7,.,TGCGCCAGCAGCTTGGTAACGGGAGTGGGCGAGCAGTACTTC,CASSLVTGVGEQYF
TRBV6-1,.,TRBJ1-5,.,TGTGCCAGCAGTGAAGGGCATAGCAATCAGCCCCAGCATTTT,CASSEGHSNQPQHF
TRBV9,.,TRBJ1-1,.,TGTGCCAGCAGCGTAGGAGAATTTGAAGCTTTCTTT,CASSVGEFEAFF
TRBV9,TRBD2,TRBJ2-2,.,TGTGCCAGCAGCGGGGAGCGGCGGGAGGGCAGCGGGGAGCTGTTTTTT,CASSGERREGSGELFF
TRBV5-1,.,TRBJ2-1,.,TGCGCCAGCAGCATGAGTTACAATGAGCAGTTCTTC,CASSMSYNEQFF
TRBV19,TRBD1,TRBJ2-6,.,TGTGCCAGTAGTTCCGACAGGGCTGGGGCCAACGTCCTGACTTTC,CASSSDRAGANVLTF
TRBV7-3,TRBD2,TRBJ2-2,.,TGTGCCACCAATAGACTAGCGGTGAACACCGGGGAGCTGTTTTTT,CATNRLAVNTGELFF
TRBV11-2,TRBD1,TRBJ2-4,.,TGTGCCAGCAGCCCGACGGGACCGGGACAGTTAAACATTCAGTACTTC,CASSPTGPGQLNIQYF
TRBV4-1,.,TRBJ1-1,.,TGCGCCAGCAGCCAAGTTATCTTTCGCGGGAGCACTGAAGCTTTCTTT,CASSQVIFRGSTEAFF
TRBV4-1,.,TRBJ1-6,.,TGCGCCAGCAGCCAACCCTTGGGCGGGAAGGCCCTCCACTTT,CASSQPLGGKALHF
TRBV4-2,TRBD2,TRBJ2-3,.,TGTGCCAGCAGCTCCCGACTAGCGGGGAGCACAGATACGCAGTATTTT,CASSSRLAGSTDTQYF
TRBV5-1,.,TRBJ2-3,.,TGCGCCAGCAGAATAACGGTCCAACTCACAGATACGCAGTATTTT,CASRITVQLTDTQYF
TRBV18,.,TRBJ1-5,.,TGTGCCAGCTCCCCTACGGGGAATAGCAATCAGCCCCAGCATTTT,CASSPTGNSNQPQHF
TRBV9,.,TRBJ1-5,.,TGTGCCAGCAGCCCGGGACTGAATAATCAGCCCCAGCATTTT,CASSPGLNNQPQHF
TRBV7-8,.,TRBJ2-3,.,TGTGCCAGCAGCTCCCACCGGGACTCGCTACGCGATACGCAGTATTTT,CASSSHRDSLRDTQYF
TRBV5-6,.,TRBJ2-3,.,TGTGCCAGCAGGGATATCGGGGGAACCACAGATACGCAGTATTTT,CASRDIGGTTDTQYF